This TCR beta chain came from a study of control samples from healthy donors and cancer patients. TCRdb's copy holds only in-frame clones and misses some; the assay was immunoSEQ multiplex PCR. The table shows roughly 130,000 clones, with under 95% occurring only once. In this sample, this clone turned up once. This CDR3 comprises 14 residues. Trimming took off 1 base at V and 6 bases at J, with 13 bases between the two ends. Germline V gives CDR1 SGHVS, CDR2 FQNEAQ. The clonotype comes from a young man in good health. The J gene is TRBJ2-7, the V gene TRBV7-8; the D is unclear. Sequencing was carried out using blood. This CDR3 is CASSLEGLNPEQYF. CDR3 bases: TGTGCCAGCAGCTTAGAAGGGCTGAATCCCGAGCAGTACTTC.